This TCR beta chain stems from a study of tumour-infiltrating T cells in Burkitt lymphoma. Across the whole study: Survival, overall and progression-free, tracked with productive clonality.

The data were produced by immunoSEQ multiplex PCR, yet TCRdb's version contains in-frame clones alone and is incomplete. This sample has roughly 15,000 clones, with roughly 74% found just once. CDR1 is SGHRS, CDR2 YFSETQ, per germline. The CDR3 spans 14 residues. Trimming removed 2 bases from V and 2 bases from J, with 10 bases in between. This receptor was obtained from a human donor with diffuse large B-cell lymphoma. The sequencing sample was made of tumor tissue. The chain uses TRBV5-1 and TRBJ1-1, with D unclear. In nucleotides, the CDR3 is TGCGCCAGCAGCTTAGGGCAGACAAACACTGAAGCTTTCTTT. It codes for CASSLGQTNTEAFF. The variable domain in full, with the rest retrieved from reference TRBV5-1 and TRBJ1-1, is KAGVTQTPRYLIKTRGQQVTLSCSPISGHRSVSWYQQTPGQGLQFLFEYFSETQRNKGNFPGRFSGRQFSNSRSEMNVSTLELGDSALYLCASSLGQTNTEAFFGQGTRLTVV.